One and the same sample provided the 13 T cell receptor beta chains below, sequenced in a study of cytomegalovirus exposure and HLA in healthy donors. The PCR contained 60 Vbeta and 13 Jbeta primers. Libraries were prepared by immunoSEQ multiplex PCR; TCRdb keeps only in-frame clonotypes and omits some of them. The repertoire holds approximately 200,000 clones, with just under 75% as singletons. Sequencing was performed on PBMCs. The receptors derive from a young woman in good health and CMV-seropositive.

DNA of the CDR3: TGTGCCAGCGGAACAGGGGGCCCCACCGGGGAGCTGTTTTTT. Amino acid sequence: CASGTGGPTGELFF. The chain has TRBV2 and TRBJ2-2, with 9 bases lining up with TRBD1. CDR3 length: 14 residues. V was pared by 8 bases and J by 4 bases, with 5 bases of the junction left unmatched. Germline V CDR1 and CDR2: SNHLY, FYNNEI. Full variable domain (remainder filled in from reference TRBV2 and TRBJ2-2): EPEVTQTPSHQVTQMGQEVILRCVPISNHLYFYWYRQILGQKVEFLVSFYNNEISEKSEIFDDQFSVERPDGSNFTLKIRSTKLEDSAMYFCASGTGGPTGELFFGEGSRLTVL.

The chain recombines TRBV6-4 with TRBJ2-1, with D possibly TRBD2 on 5 matching bases. The length of the CDR3 is 14 residues. Germline V gene lookup returns CDR1 MRHNA and CDR2 SNTAGT. Trimming shortened V by 11 bases and J by 4 bases, and 18 bases separated the two germline ends. The CDR3 sequence: CAFRGKGIYNEQFF. CDR3 nucleotide sequence: TGTGCCTTCCGAGGGAAAGGGATTTACAATGAGCAGTTCTTC.

This chain connects TRBV2 to TRBJ2-5; 13 nucleotides align to TRBD2. V lost 8 bases, J lost 2 bases, and 8 bases stayed unmatched. CDR3 length: 16 amino acids. Germline V lookup: CDR1 SNHLY, CDR2 FYNNEI. In nucleotides, the CDR3 is TGTGCCAGCCGACTAGCGGGAGGCCCATTACAAGAGACCCAGTACTTC. It encodes CASRLAGGPLQETQYF.

The chain couples TRBV10-3 to TRBJ2-1; 10 bases line up with TRBD2. The length of the CDR3 is 16 residues. Trimming took 2 bases from V and 8 from J; bases not matched to a gene: 9. Germline CDR1 reads ENHRY; CDR2 reads SYGVKD. The CDR3 sequence is CAISEVAGGAMYEQFF. The CDR3 region has the DNA TGTGCCATCAGTGAGGTAGCGGGAGGCGCTATGTATGAGCAGTTCTTC.

In DNA, the CDR3 is TGTGCCAGCAGCCTTGCGGGTAGCGGGAGTATGGCAGATACGCAGTATTTT. Its translation is CASSLAGSGSMADTQYF. The V gene is TRBV11-3, the J gene TRBJ2-3, with 9 nucleotides matching TRBD2. The CDR3 sequence is 17 residues long. Per the germline V gene, CDR1 is SGHNT and CDR2 is YENEEA. V dropped 5 bases and J dropped 4; count of bases not matched to a gene: 13.

The chain is built from TRBV5-4 and TRBJ2-3; D remains ambiguous. Germline-derived CDR1 and CDR2 are SGHNT and YYREEE (reference sequence). CDR3 length: 13 amino acids. V was clipped by 4 bases and J by 1 base, with 7 bases between them. CDR3 residues: CASSQTGTDTQYF. CDR3 DNA: TGTGCCAGCAGCCAAACAGGCACAGATACGCAGTATTTT.

V and J are TRBV7-9 and TRBJ2-1, with 9 nucleotides matching TRBD2. This CDR3 has 16 amino acids. The germline gives CDR1 SEHNR, CDR2 FQNEAQ (reference sequence). Losses at the gene ends were 4 bases for V and 7 bases for J; bases not matched to a gene: 11. The CDR3 here is CASSYYLVAGVNEQFF. CDR3 coding DNA: TGTGCCAGCAGCTATTATTTGGTAGCGGGAGTAAATGAGCAGTTCTTC.

The rearrangement joins TRBV5-1 to TRBJ1-5; 10 bases line up with TRBD1. V shed 0 bases, J shed 7 bases, and the junction held 4 bases outside the gene matches. Germline lookup yields CDR1 SGHRS and CDR2 YFSETQ. The CDR3 is made up of 15 amino acids. This CDR3 reads CASSLDGTGAQPQHF. As DNA, the CDR3 is TGCGCCAGCAGCTTGGATGGGACAGGGGCCCAGCCCCAGCATTTT.

The chain uses TRBV11-2 and TRBJ2-2; a possible D gene is TRBD2 (5 bases). Per the germline V gene, CDR1 is SGHAT and CDR2 is FQNNGV. V gave up 1 base and J gave up 4 bases, with 10 bases separating them. The CDR3 length is 15 residues. DNA of the CDR3: TGTGCCAGCAGCTTAGCTAGCAAGGGCACCGGGGAGCTGTTTTTT. It is translated as CASSLASKGTGELFF.

The chain employs TRBV18 and TRBJ2-5, with 12 positions matching TRBD1. CDR3 length equals 16 residues. Germline CDR1 is KGHSH and CDR2 is LQKENI. The V gene end was trimmed by 4 bases and the J gene end by 3 bases; junction bases not matched to a gene: 6. The CDR3 coding sequence is TGTGCCAGCTCACACCGGGACAGGGGGCATGAAGAGACCCAGTACTTC. This translates into CASSHRDRGHEETQYF.

The V gene is TRBV19, the J gene TRBJ2-5, with D tentatively TRBD2 (6 bases). The V end was cut by 1 base, the J end by 2 bases, with 14 bases between. This CDR3 spans 16 amino acids. Germline V gene lookup returns CDR1 LNHDA and CDR2 SQIVND (reference sequence). The CDR3 sequence is CASSIGSGPTQETQYF. DNA for the CDR3: TGTGCCAGTAGTATAGGAAGCGGGCCCACACAAGAGACCCAGTACTTC.

V gene TRBV7-6 combines with J gene TRBJ2-7, with D possibly TRBD2 on 6 matching bases. The CDR3 loop spans 17 amino acids. V shed 1 base and J shed 0 bases, with 16 bases lying between them. The germline CDR1 and CDR2 sequences are SGHVS and FNYEAQ. The CDR3 nucleotides are TGTGCCAGCAGCTTAGTGGGTAGCGGCGAGCTCTCCTACGAGCAGTACTTC. As protein: CASSLVGSGELSYEQYF. Using reference TRBV7-6 and TRBJ2-7 for the parts outside the CDR3, the full variable domain is GAGVSQSPRYKVTKRGQDVALRCDPISGHVSLYWYRQALGQGPEFLTYFNYEAQQDKSGLPNDRFSAERPEGSISTLTIQRTEQRDSAMYRCASSLVGSGELSYEQYFGPGTRLTVT.

J is TRBJ2-7 and V is TRBV23-1, with 9 nucleotides matching TRBD1. TRBV23-1 is flagged as an ORF with uncertain function. Trimming cost V 5 bases and J 3 bases; bases outside gene matches: 8. The CDR3 totals 15 residues. For the CDR3, the DNA is TGCGCCAGCAGTATTACAGGGACAGGGTACTACGAGCAGTACTTC. Protein sequence: CASSITGTGYYEQYF.